The 11 T cell receptor beta chains presented below share a single source sample, sequenced in a study of T cells in Graves' hyperthyroidism and ophthalmopathy. RNA transcripts were the template for amplifying TCR beta CDR3 regions. Researchers ran a first-round RT-PCR on the TCR CDR3 using the HTBI primer set. TCRdb re-analysed the multiplex PCR reads in MiXCR, keeping a single row per CDR3 protein. The repertoire consists of about 330,000 distinct CDR3 sequences, with roughly an eighth occurring once and the leading ten covering around 32%. The sequenced sample consisted of blood. The receptor source for this set is a woman between 40 and 50 years old with Graves' ophthalmopathy.

In its sample, this clonotype was seen many times. The V call is TRBV11-3, the J call TRBJ2-2, with TRBD1 identical over 11 bases. The CDR3 is made up of 19 amino acids. CDR1 SGHNT and CDR2 YENEEA come from the germline V gene. Trimming cost V 3 bases and J 5 bases; bases outside gene matches: 14. CDR3 nucleotide sequence: TGTGCCAGCAGCTTGGGACAGGGGGGCGGAGAACCCCGAACCGGGGAGCTGTTTTTT. The encoded protein is CASSLGQGGGEPRTGELFF.

This clonotype has more than one count but fewer than ten. The V call is TRBV3-1, the J call TRBJ1-3, with D possibly being TRBD1 (5 bases). Per germline, CDR1 LGHDT and CDR2 YNNKEL (reference sequence). The CDR3 extends over 15 amino acids. Trimming removed 2 bases from V and 7 bases from J, with 15 bases in between. CDR3 coding DNA: TGTGCCAGCAGCCAACGTCCAGGGTTTCGGAACACCATATATTTT. This sequence encodes CASSQRPGFRNTIYF.

This clonotype was seen more than once but under ten times. V and J are TRBV7-8 and TRBJ2-1; no clear D. This CDR3 has 14 amino acids. With 4 bases removed from V and 2 bases from J, the gap between germline ends came to 9 bases. Germline CDR1 SGHVS, CDR2 FQNEAQ. CDR3 sequence reads: CASSSRRAYNEQFF. The DNA for the CDR3 is TGTGCCAGCAGCTCCCGTAGGGCCTACAATGAGCAGTTCTTC. The variable domain in full, with the rest retrieved from reference TRBV7-8 and TRBJ2-1, is GAGVSQSPRYKVAKRGQDVALRCDPISGHVSLFWYQQALGQGPEFLTYFQNEAQLDKSGLPSDRFFAERPEGSVSTLKIQRTQQEDSAVYLCASSSRRAYNEQFFGPGTRLTVL.

The chain has TRBV19 and TRBJ1-5, with D tentatively TRBD1 (6 bases). This CDR3 comprises 16 residues. V dropped 4 bases and J dropped 4 bases, with 17 bases sitting between them. CDR1 and CDR2 (germline): LNHDA, SQIVND (reference sequence). CDR3 amino acids: CASSRGRGDTNQPQHF. In nucleotides, the CDR3 is TGTGCCAGTAGTAGAGGAAGAGGGGACACTAATCAGCCCCAGCATTTT. Full variable domain (rest looked up from reference TRBV19 and TRBJ1-5): DGGITQSPKYLFRKEGQNVTLSCEQNLNHDAMYWYRQDPGQGLRLIYYSQIVNDFQKGDIAEGYSVSREKKESFPLTVTSAQKNPTAFYLCASSRGRGDTNQPQHFGDGTRLSIL.

A remark on this clonotype: A much bigger clone sits one base away, suggesting this may be a read error. This chain links TRBV7-9 with TRBJ1-1, with a tentative D call TRBD1 (6 bases). CDR1 SEHNR and CDR2 FQNEAQ come from the germline V gene (reference sequence). The CDR3 contains 14 residues. CDR3 nucleotide sequence: TGTGCCAGCAGCTTAGTACAGGGTTACACTGGAGCTTTCTTT. Amino acid sequence: CASSLVQGYTGAFF.

This clonotype appeared a few times. CDR3 protein: CSAQSGPGTGGNYGYTF. The CDR3 bases are TGCAGTGCCCAATCTGGCCCGGGGACAGGGGGGAACTATGGCTACACCTTC. The chain has TRBV20-1 and TRBJ1-2, with 11 bases that match TRBD1. The CDR3 totals 17 residues. In germline, CDR1 is DFQATT, CDR2 SNEGSKA (reference sequence). V shed 6 bases, J shed 2 bases, and the junction held 14 bases outside the gene matches.

In its sample, this clonotype was seen many times. The CDR3 reads CSSLPEGDRFQETQYF. In nucleotides, the CDR3 is TGCAGTTCCCTCCCCGAAGGGGATAGGTTCCAAGAGACCCAGTACTTC. This chain links TRBV20-1 with TRBJ2-5; D is possibly TRBD1 (5 bases). CDR3 length: 16 amino acids. Germline V gene lookup returns CDR1 DFQATT and CDR2 SNEGSKA (reference sequence). V dropped 8 bases and J dropped 1 base, with 23 bases sitting between them.

The sample holds a few counts of this clonotype. The V call is TRBV3-1, the J call TRBJ1-1; TRBD1 aligns across 7 bases. The CDR3 length is 17 residues. V lost 0 bases, J lost 5 bases, and 12 bases stayed unmatched. Germline-derived CDR1 and CDR2 are LGHDT and YNNKEL (reference sequence). The CDR3 spells CASSQDAGEGARTEAFF. For the CDR3, the DNA is TGTGCCAGCAGCCAAGATGCAGGGGAGGGGGCCAGAACTGAAGCTTTCTTT.

The chain employs TRBV29-1 and TRBJ2-7, with 10 bases aligning to TRBD1. This CDR3 contains 17 residues. Trimming removed 4 bases from V and 6 bases from J; junction bases left unmatched: 18. Germline V gene sequence: CDR1 SQVTM, CDR2 ANQGSEA. The CDR3 DNA reads TGCAGCGTTGGACTAAGGCGATGGGGACAGGGGCGCGGCGAGCAGTACTTC. As protein: CSVGLRRWGQGRGEQYF.

This clonotype has just a few counts. This rearrangement joins TRBV18 to TRBJ2-7; D is possibly TRBD2 (5 bases). This CDR3 comprises 16 residues. From germline, CDR1 is KGHSH and CDR2 LQKENI. V lost 2 bases and J 2 bases, leaving 16 bases between the germline ends. CDR3 loop: CASSPSGRLGAYEQYF. CDR3 coding DNA: TGTGCCAGCTCACCATCAGGCAGGTTGGGAGCCTACGAGCAGTACTTC.

The table lists this clonotype with many counts. The rearrangement joins TRBV7-2 to TRBJ2-7; 9 nucleotides match TRBD2. The germline V gene has CDR1 SGHTA and CDR2 FQGNSA. The CDR3 has 14 residues. After removal of 4 bases from V and 6 bases from J, the junction contained 7 bases not matched to a gene. The CDR3 sequence is CASSSGTSRSEQYF. The CDR3 DNA is TGTGCCAGCAGCTCCGGGACTAGCCGGTCCGAGCAGTACTTC.